One sample yielded the 18 T cell receptor beta chains listed below, sequenced in a study of T cell responses to AZD1222 COVID-19 vaccine. Assay: immunoSEQ multiplex PCR; the TCRdb copy retains only in-frame clones and omits some. The data hold 100,000 to 150,000 clones, with about 87% observed a single time. This material consisted of peripheral blood, taken on day 0 of AZD1222 vaccination. Source of these receptors: an adult in good health.

This chain connects TRBV2 to TRBJ1-5; D gene unclear. The V end was cut by 3 bases, the J end by 6 bases, with 9 bases between. CDR1 and CDR2 (germline): SNHLY, FYNNEI. The CDR3 sequence is 13 residues long. The CDR3 loop reads CASSDERRQPQHF. CDR3 DNA sequence: TGTGCCAGCAGTGACGAACGCCGTCAGCCCCAGCATTTT.

V gene TRBV28 combines with J gene TRBJ2-1, with a possible D match to TRBD1 (6 bases). V dropped 6 bases and J dropped 9 bases, with 12 bases sitting between them. The CDR3 is made up of 12 amino acids. CDR1 is MDHEN and CDR2 is SYDVKM in the germline V gene. Here the CDR3 reads CASSSGVSEQFF. CDR3 nucleotide sequence: TGTGCCAGCAGCTCAGGGGTGTCTGAGCAGTTCTTC.

The gene calls are TRBV4-1 and TRBJ1-2; a weak D match, TRBD1 (5 bases). The germline V and J ends were trimmed by 5 bases and 5 bases, with 12 bases remaining between them. This CDR3 has 13 residues. Germline CDR1 MGHRA, CDR2 YSYEKL. The chain's CDR3 is CASSYGTQYGYTF. The CDR3 DNA reads TGCGCCAGCAGCTACGGGACTCAATATGGCTACACCTTC.

This sequence joins TRBV18 and TRBJ2-1; D unclear. The CDR3 loop spans 16 amino acids. The ends were cut back, 4 bases at V and 4 bases at J, with 17 bases in the middle. The V gene's germline CDR1 is KGHSH and CDR2 LQKENI. The CDR3 sequence is CASSQLISSSYNEQFF. Written as DNA, the CDR3 is TGTGCCAGCTCACAGCTTATTAGCAGCAGTTACAATGAGCAGTTCTTC.

The chain employs TRBV7-2 and TRBJ2-1; 10 bases agree with TRBD2. Germline V gene lookup returns CDR1 SGHTA and CDR2 FQGNSA. After removal of 0 bases from V and 2 bases from J, the junction contained 7 bases not matched to a gene. The CDR3 is 18 residues long. The CDR3 nucleotides read TGTGCCAGCAGCTTAGCGGGTAGCGGGGGGCGCACCTACAATGAGCAGTTCTTC. It translates to CASSLAGSGGRTYNEQFF. The full variable domain, its missing parts supplied by reference TRBV7-2 and TRBJ2-1, is GAGVSQSPSNKVTEKGKDVELRCDPISGHTALYWYRQSLGQGLEFLIYFQGNSAPDKSGLPSDRFSAERTGGSVSTLTIQRTQQEDSAVYLCASSLAGSGGRTYNEQFFGPGTRLTVL.

The chain joins TRBV7-9 to TRBJ1-2; 7 nucleotides agree with TRBD1. V was clipped by 5 bases and J by 1 base; unmatched bases: 13. This CDR3 is built from 17 residues. Germline V CDR1 and CDR2: SEHNR, FQNEAQ (reference sequence). The CDR3 spells CASSAGQRTTFNYGYTF. The CDR3 nucleotides are TGTGCCAGCAGCGCGGGACAGCGCACAACCTTTAACTATGGCTACACCTTC.

The chain links TRBV6-2 or TRBV6-3 to TRBJ2-1; 7 bases fit TRBD2. Per germline, CDR1 MNHEY and CDR2 SVGEGT. After removal of 6 bases from V and 8 bases from J, the junction contained 16 bases not matched to a gene. CDR3 length: 16 amino acids. The CDR3 loop reads CASRPLAGALVHEQFF. In DNA, the CDR3 is TGTGCCAGCAGGCCTCTTGCGGGAGCACTCGTACATGAGCAGTTCTTC.

This CDR3 is CSASPQQGAVEETQYF. CDR3 sequence (DNA): TGCAGTGCTAGTCCCCAACAGGGCGCAGTCGAAGAGACCCAGTACTTC. The chain couples TRBV20-1 to TRBJ2-5; tentatively, D is TRBD1 (6 bases). There are 16 residues in the CDR3. Germline loops: CDR1 DFQATT, CDR2 SNEGSKA (reference sequence). The germline V and J ends were trimmed by 3 bases and 3 bases, with 20 bases remaining between them.

In DNA, the CDR3 is TGTGCCAGCAGTTTATCTCCAGGGGGCATTAGGTACGAGCAGTACTTC. Translation: CASSLSPGGIRYEQYF. This sequence joins TRBV27 and TRBJ2-7, with 8 bases lining up with TRBD1. V shed 0 bases, J shed 4 bases, and the junction held 8 bases outside the gene matches. CDR1 and CDR2 from the germline V gene are MNHEY and SMNVEV (reference sequence). This CDR3 spans 16 amino acids.

The V gene is TRBV7-3, the J gene TRBJ2-2; D is unclear. In germline, CDR1 is SGHTA, CDR2 FQGTGA. The CDR3 totals 14 residues. The V gene lost 2 bases and the J gene lost 1 base, with 5 bases spanning the gap. CDR3 sequence (DNA): TGTGCCAGCAGCTTAGCAGGGAACACCGGGGAGCTGTTTTTT. It is translated as CASSLAGNTGELFF.

The chain joins TRBV4-1 to TRBJ1-1; D is possibly TRBD1 (6 bases). The CDR3 totals 14 residues. The V end was cut by 1 base, the J end by 4 bases, with 10 bases between. Germline lookup yields CDR1 MGHRA and CDR2 YSYEKL. The CDR3 sequence: CASSQVGQSTEAFF. CDR3 DNA sequence: TGCGCCAGCAGCCAAGTAGGACAGAGCACTGAAGCTTTCTTT.

CDR3 bases: TGTGCCAGCAGCCCGCGTCCCGGGACAGGGGATAATGGCTACACCTTC. Translation: CASSPRPGTGDNGYTF. The chain is built from TRBV3-1 (or the pseudogene TRBV3-2) and TRBJ1-2, with 10 bases matching TRBD1. The V gene's germline CDR1 is LGHDT and CDR2 YNNKEL (reference sequence). CDR3 length: 16 amino acids. V dropped 4 bases and J dropped 6; count of bases not matched to a gene: 11.

The genes are TRBV6-2 or TRBV6-3 and TRBJ2-3, with TRBD2 matching over 8 bases. In germline, CDR1 is MNHEY, CDR2 SVGEGT. The CDR3 spans 15 residues. V trimming: 4 bases; J trimming: 0 bases; junction bases outside the gene matches: 3. CDR3 nucleotide sequence: TGTGCCAGCAGTTTAACTAGCGGTAGCACAGATACGCAGTATTTT. Translating it yields CASSLTSGSTDTQYF.

The sample holds a few counts of this clone. The rearrangement links TRBV7-8 to TRBJ2-1, with TRBD1 matching over 7 bases. CDR3 size: 14 residues. CDR1 and CDR2 (germline): SGHVS, FQNEAQ. Trimming removed 2 bases from V and 9 bases from J; junction bases left unmatched: 7. CDR3 amino acids: CASSLPTGVREQFF. In DNA, the CDR3 is TGTGCCAGCAGCTTACCCACAGGGGTCCGTGAGCAGTTCTTC.

The chain has TRBV6-1 and TRBJ1-1, with D uncertain. CDR1 MNHNS and CDR2 SASEGT come from the germline V gene. Trimming pared 1 base from V and 0 bases from J, leaving 6 bases between. The CDR3 loop spans 14 amino acids. The CDR3, as DNA: TGTGCCAGCAGTGAAGTGGCTGTGAACACTGAAGCTTTCTTT. Its protein product is CASSEVAVNTEAFF.

The gene calls are TRBV7-9 and TRBJ2-7, with TRBD1 as a possible D gene (6 bases). The V end lost 5 bases, the J end lost 5 bases, and 16 bases lay between the germline ends. Per germline, CDR1 SEHNR and CDR2 FQNEAQ (reference sequence). This CDR3 is 14 amino acids long. CDR3 nucleotide sequence: TGTGCCAGCAGCACCCATCAGGGGAGTAACGAGCAGTACTTC. Translating it yields CASSTHQGSNEQYF. Filled out from reference TRBV7-9 and TRBJ2-7, the complete variable domain reads DTGVSQNPRHKITKRGQNVTFRCDPISEHNRLYWYRQTLGQGPEFLTYFQNEAQLEKSRLLSDRFSAERPKGSFSTLEIQRTEQGDSAMYLCASSTHQGSNEQYFGPGTRLTVT.

The chain uses TRBV5-1 and TRBJ2-5; 8 nucleotides align to TRBD2. Germline CDR1 reads SGHRS; CDR2 reads YFSETQ. Losses at the gene ends were 3 bases for V and 4 bases for J; bases not matched to a gene: 11. The CDR3 is 16 residues long. The CDR3 loop is CASSSYSGEGVETQYF. CDR3 DNA: TGCGCCAGCAGCTCATATAGCGGGGAGGGGGTAGAGACCCAGTACTTC.

The chain couples TRBV30 to TRBJ2-1; TRBD2 matches 14 bases. V was pared by 6 bases and J by 10 bases, with 8 bases of the junction left unmatched. Per the germline V gene, CDR1 is GTSNPN and CDR2 is SVGIG (reference sequence). The CDR3 consists of 14 residues. The DNA of the CDR3 is TGTGCCTGTACCCGGACTAGCGGGGGGCCAGAGCAGTTCTTC. Translated, it gives CACTRTSGGPEQFF.